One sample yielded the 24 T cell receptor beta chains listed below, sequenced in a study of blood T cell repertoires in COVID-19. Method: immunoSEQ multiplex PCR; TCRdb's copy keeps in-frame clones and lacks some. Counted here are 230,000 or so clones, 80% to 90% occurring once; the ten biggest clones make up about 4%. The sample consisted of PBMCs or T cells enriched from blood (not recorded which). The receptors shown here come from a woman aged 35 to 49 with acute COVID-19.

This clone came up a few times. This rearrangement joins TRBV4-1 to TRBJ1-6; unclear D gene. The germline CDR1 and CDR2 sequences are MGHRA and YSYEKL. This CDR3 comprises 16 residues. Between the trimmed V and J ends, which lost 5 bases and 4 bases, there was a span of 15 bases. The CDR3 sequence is CASSYRGSGYNSPLHF. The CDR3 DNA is TGCGCCAGCAGCTACAGAGGGAGCGGTTATAATTCACCCCTCCACTTT.

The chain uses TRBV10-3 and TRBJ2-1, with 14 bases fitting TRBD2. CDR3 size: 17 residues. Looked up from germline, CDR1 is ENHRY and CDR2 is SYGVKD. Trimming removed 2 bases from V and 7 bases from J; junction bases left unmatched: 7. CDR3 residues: CAISETTSGGARNEQFF. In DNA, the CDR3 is TGTGCCATCAGTGAGACGACTAGCGGGGGGGCCAGGAATGAGCAGTTCTTC.

The CDR3 is CASSYRGTGVSTEAFF. CDR3 nucleotide sequence: TGTGCCAGCAGTTACCGTGGGACAGGTGTGAGCACTGAAGCTTTCTTT. The chain uses TRBV6-5 and TRBJ1-1, with 8 positions matching TRBD1. Unmatched junction bases numbered 9, after V lost 2 bases and J lost 4 bases. Per germline, CDR1 MNHEY and CDR2 SVGAGI. CDR3 size: 16 residues.

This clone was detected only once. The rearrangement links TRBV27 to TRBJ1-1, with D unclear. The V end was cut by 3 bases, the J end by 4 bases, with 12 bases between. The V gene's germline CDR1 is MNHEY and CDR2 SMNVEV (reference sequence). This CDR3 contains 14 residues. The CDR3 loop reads CASSFQEAGTEAFF. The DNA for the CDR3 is TGTGCCAGCAGTTTTCAGGAGGCGGGCACTGAAGCTTTCTTT.

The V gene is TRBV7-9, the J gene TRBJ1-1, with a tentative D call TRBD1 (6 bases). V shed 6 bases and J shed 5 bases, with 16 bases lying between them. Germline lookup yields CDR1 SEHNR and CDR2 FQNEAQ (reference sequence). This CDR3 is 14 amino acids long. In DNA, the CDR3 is TGTGCCAGCAGTCTTACAGGGCGAGCGACTGAAGCTTTCTTT. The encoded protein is CASSLTGRATEAFF.

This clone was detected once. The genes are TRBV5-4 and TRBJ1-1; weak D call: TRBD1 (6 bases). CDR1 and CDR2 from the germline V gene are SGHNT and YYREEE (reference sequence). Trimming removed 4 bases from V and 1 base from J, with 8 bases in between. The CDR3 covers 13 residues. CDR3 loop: CASSPGQNTEAFF. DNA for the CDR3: TGTGCCAGCAGCCCGGGACAGAACACTGAAGCTTTCTTT.

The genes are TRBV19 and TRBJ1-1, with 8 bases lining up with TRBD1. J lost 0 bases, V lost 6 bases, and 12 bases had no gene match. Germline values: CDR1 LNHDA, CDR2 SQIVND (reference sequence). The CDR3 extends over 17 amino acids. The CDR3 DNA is TGTGCCAGTAGCCCCGGCTCGGGACAGGCCATGAACACTGAAGCTTTCTTT. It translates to CASSPGSGQAMNTEAFF.

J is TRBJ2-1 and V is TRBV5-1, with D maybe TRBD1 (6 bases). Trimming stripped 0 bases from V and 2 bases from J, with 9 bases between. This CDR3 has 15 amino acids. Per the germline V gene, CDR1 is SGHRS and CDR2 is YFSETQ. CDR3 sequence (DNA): TGCGCCAGCAGCTTGGGGGGGACAACCTACAATGAGCAGTTCTTC. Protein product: CASSLGGTTYNEQFF.

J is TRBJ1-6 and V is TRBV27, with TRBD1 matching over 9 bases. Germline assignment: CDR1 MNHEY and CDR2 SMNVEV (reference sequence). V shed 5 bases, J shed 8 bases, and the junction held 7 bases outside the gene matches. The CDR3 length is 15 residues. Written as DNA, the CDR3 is TGTGCCAGCAGTCCTCCCGGGACAGGGTATTCACCCCTCCACTTT. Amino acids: CASSPPGTGYSPLHF.

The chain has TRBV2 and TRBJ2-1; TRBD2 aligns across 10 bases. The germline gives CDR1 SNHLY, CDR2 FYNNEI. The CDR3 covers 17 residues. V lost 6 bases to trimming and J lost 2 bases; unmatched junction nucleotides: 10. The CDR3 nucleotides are TGTGCCAGCAGGGGGCTAGCGGGGGATAGGGCCTACAATGAGCAGTTCTTC. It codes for CASRGLAGDRAYNEQFF.

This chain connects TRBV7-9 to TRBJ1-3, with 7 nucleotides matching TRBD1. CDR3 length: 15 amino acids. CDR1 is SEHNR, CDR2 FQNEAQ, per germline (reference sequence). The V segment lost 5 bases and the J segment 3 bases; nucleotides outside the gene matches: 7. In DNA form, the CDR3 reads TGTGCCAGCAGCGGTCTACAGGGGTATGGAAACACCATATATTTT. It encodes CASSGLQGYGNTIYF. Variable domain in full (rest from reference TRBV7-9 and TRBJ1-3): DTGVSQNPRHKITKRGQNVTFRCDPISEHNRLYWYRQTLGQGPEFLTYFQNEAQLEKSRLLSDRFSAERPKGSFSTLEIQRTEQGDSAMYLCASSGLQGYGNTIYFGEGSWLTVV.

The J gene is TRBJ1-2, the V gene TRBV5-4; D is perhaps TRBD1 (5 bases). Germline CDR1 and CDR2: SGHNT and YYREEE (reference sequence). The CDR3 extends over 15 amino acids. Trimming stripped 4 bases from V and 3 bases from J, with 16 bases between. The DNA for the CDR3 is TGTGCCAGCAGCCCGGGAGTCCCGGGACACTATGGCTACACCTTC. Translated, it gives CASSPGVPGHYGYTF.

DNA of the CDR3: TGTGCCAGCAGTTTGTCTAGGACAGCCCCTGAGCAGTACGTC. Translated: CASSLSRTAPEQYV. This chain connects TRBV27 to TRBJ2-7, with a tentative D call TRBD1 (6 bases). Germline CDR1 and CDR2: MNHEY and SMNVEV (reference sequence). This CDR3 region has 14 residues. The V end was cut by 3 bases, the J end by 7 bases, with 16 bases between.

DNA for the CDR3: TGTGCCATTGGAGGGGACCCGCAGTTCTTC. It translates to CAIGGDPQFF. This rearrangement joins TRBV15 to TRBJ2-1, with D perhaps TRBD2 (6 bases). Trimming pared 10 bases from V and 12 bases from J, leaving 13 bases between. Germline lookup yields CDR1 LNHNV and CDR2 YYDKDF (reference sequence). This CDR3 spans 10 amino acids. The full variable domain, its missing parts supplied by reference TRBV15 and TRBJ2-1, is DAMVIQNPRYQVTQFGKPVTLSCSQTLNHNVMYWYQQKSSQAPKLLFHYYDKDFNNEADTPDNFQSRRPNTSFCFLDIRSPGLGDTAMYLCAIGGDPQFFGPGTRLTVL.

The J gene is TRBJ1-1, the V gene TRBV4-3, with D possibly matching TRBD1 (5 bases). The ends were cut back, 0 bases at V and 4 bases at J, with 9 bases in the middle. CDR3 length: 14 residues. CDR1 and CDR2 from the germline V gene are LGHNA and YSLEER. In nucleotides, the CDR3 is TGCGCCAGCAGCCAAGATAGGGGTTCCACTGAAGCTTTCTTT. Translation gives CASSQDRGSTEAFF.

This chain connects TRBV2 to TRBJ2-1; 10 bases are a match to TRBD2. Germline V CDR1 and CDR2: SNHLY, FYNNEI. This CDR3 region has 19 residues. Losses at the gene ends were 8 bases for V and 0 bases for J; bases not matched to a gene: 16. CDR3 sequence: CASLGLLAGASSSYNEQFF. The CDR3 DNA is TGTGCCAGCTTGGGACTTCTAGCGGGGGCCTCGAGCTCCTACAATGAGCAGTTCTTC.

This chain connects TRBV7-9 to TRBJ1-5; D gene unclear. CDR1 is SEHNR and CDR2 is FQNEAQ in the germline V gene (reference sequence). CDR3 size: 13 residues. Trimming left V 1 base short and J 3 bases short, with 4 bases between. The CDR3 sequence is CASSLGANQPQHF. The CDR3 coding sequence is TGTGCCAGCAGCTTAGGGGCCAATCAGCCCCAGCATTTT.

The CDR3 nucleotides are TGTGCCAGCAGCTTAGACTCCAGCGGCTACGAGCAGTACTTC. Its protein product is CASSLDSSGYEQYF. The V call is TRBV7-2, the J call TRBJ2-7; possibly TRBD2 for D (5 bases). Germline lookup yields CDR1 SGHTA and CDR2 FQGNSA. The CDR3 runs 14 residues. The V and J ends lost 1 base and 3 bases respectively, with 10 bases between them.

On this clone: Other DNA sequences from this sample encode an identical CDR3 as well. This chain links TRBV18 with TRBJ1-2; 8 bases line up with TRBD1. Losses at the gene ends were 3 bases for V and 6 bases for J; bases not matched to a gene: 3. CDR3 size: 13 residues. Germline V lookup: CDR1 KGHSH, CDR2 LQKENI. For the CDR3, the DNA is TGTGCCAGCTCACCCGGACAGGGCCATGGCTACACCTTC. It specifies CASSPGQGHGYTF.

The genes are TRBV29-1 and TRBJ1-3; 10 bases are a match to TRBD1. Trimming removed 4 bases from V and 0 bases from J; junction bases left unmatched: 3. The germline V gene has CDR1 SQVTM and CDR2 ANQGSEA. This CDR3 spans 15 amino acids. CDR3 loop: CSVVGQGDSGNTIYF. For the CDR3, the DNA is TGCAGCGTTGTCGGACAGGGGGACTCTGGAAACACCATATATTTT.

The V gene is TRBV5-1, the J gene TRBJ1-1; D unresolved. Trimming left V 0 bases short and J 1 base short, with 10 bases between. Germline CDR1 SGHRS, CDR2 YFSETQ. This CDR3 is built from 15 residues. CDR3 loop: CASSLEPTGNTEAFF. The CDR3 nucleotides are TGCGCCAGCAGCTTGGAACCCACGGGGAACACTGAAGCTTTCTTT.

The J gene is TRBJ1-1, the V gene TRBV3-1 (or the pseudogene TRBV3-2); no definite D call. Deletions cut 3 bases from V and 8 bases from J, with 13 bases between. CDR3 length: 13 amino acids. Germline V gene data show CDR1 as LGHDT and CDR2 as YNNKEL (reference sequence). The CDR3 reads CASSHNTAREAFF. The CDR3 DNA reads TGTGCCAGCAGCCATAATACCGCGAGGGAAGCTTTCTTT.

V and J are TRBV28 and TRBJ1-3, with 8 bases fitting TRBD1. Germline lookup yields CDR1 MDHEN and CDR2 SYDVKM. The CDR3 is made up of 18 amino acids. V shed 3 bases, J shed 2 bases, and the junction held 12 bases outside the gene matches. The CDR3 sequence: CASSFFRVVQGAGNTIYF. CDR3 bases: TGTGCCAGCAGTTTTTTTCGTGTTGTACAGGGGGCTGGAAACACCATATATTTT.

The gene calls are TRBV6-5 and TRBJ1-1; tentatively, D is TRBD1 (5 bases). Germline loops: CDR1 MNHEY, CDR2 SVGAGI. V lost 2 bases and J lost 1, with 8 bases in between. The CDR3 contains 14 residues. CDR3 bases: TGTGCCAGCAGTTACGGCGGGGGGAACACTGAAGCTTTCTTT. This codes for CASSYGGGNTEAFF.